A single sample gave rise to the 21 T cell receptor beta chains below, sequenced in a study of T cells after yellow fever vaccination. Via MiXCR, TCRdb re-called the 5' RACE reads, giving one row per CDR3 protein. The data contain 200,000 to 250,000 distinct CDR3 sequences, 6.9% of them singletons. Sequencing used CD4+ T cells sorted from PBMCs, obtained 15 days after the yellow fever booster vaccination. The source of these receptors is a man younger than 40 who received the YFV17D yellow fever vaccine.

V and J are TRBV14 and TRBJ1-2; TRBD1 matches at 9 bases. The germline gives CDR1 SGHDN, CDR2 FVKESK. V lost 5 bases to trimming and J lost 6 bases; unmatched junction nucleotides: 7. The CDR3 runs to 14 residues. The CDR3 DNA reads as TGTGCCAGCAGCTATACAGGGGGCCGGGATGGCTACACCTTC. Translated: CASSYTGGRDGYTF.

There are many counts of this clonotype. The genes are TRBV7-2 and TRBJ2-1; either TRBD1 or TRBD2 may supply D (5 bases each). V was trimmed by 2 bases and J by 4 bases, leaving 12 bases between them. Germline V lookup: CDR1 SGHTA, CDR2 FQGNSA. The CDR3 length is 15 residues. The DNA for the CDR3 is TGTGCCAGCAGCTTAACCGGGACGGCATACAATGAGCAGTTCTTC. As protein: CASSLTGTAYNEQFF.

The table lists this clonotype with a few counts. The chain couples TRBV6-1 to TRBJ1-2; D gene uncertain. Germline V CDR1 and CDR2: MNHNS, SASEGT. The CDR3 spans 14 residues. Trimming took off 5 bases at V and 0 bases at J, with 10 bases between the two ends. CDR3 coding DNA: TGTGCCAGCAGTCCCAGACTGACTAACTATGGCTACACCTTC. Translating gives CASSPRLTNYGYTF.

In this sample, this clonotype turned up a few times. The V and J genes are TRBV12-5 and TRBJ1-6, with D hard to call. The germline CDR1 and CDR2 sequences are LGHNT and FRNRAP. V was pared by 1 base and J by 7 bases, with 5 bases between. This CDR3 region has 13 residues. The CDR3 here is CASGLELNSPLHF. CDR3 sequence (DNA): TGTGCTAGTGGTTTGGAATTGAATTCACCCCTCCACTTT.

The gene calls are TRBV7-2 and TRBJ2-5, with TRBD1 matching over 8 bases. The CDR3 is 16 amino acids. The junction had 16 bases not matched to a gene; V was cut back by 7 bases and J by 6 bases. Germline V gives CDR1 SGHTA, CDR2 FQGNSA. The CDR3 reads CASTFLEGQGRKTQYF. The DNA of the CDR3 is TGTGCCAGCACCTTCCTGGAAGGACAGGGTCGGAAGACCCAGTACTTC.

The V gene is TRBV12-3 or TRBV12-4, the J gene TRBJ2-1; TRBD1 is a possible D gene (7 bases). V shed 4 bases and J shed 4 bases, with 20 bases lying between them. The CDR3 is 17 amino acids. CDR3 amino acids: CASSSPRGQRVYNEQFF. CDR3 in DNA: TGTGCCAGCAGTTCTCCACGGGGACAGCGGGTTTACAATGAGCAGTTCTTC.

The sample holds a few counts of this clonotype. CDR3 sequence: CASSPYRTGGNYGYTF. The CDR3 region has the DNA TGTGCCAGCAGTCCCTACCGGACAGGGGGTAACTATGGCTACACCTTC. The chain uses TRBV6-1 and TRBJ1-2, with 10 bases identical to TRBD1. This CDR3 is built from 16 residues. Germline assignment: CDR1 MNHNS and CDR2 SASEGT. V was clipped by 5 bases and J by 1 base; unmatched bases: 7.

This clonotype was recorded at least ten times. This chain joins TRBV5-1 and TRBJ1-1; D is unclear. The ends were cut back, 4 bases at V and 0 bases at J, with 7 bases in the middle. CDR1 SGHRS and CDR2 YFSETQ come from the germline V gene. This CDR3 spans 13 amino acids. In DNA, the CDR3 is TGCGCCAGCAGCCTGACGATGAACACTGAAGCTTTCTTT. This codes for CASSLTMNTEAFF.

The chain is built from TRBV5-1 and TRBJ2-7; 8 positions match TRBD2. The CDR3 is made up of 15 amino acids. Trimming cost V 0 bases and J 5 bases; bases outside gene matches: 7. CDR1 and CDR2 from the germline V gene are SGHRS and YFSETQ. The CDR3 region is CASSLEREGLDEQYF. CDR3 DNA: TGCGCCAGCAGCTTGGAACGGGAGGGGTTGGACGAGCAGTACTTC.

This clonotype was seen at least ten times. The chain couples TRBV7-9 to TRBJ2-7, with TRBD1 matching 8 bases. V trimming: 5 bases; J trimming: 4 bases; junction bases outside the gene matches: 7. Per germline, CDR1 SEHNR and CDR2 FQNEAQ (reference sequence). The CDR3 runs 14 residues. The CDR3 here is CASSPDRAGYEQYF. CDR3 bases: TGTGCCAGCAGCCCGGACAGGGCGGGATACGAGCAGTACTTC.

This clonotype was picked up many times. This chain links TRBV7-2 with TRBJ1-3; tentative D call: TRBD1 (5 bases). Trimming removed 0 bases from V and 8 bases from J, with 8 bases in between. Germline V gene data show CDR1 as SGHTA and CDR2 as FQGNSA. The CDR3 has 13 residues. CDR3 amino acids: CASSLARGDTIYF. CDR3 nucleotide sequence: TGTGCCAGCAGCTTAGCGCGGGGGGACACCATATATTTT. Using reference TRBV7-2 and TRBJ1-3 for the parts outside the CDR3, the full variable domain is GAGVSQSPSNKVTEKGKDVELRCDPISGHTALYWYRQSLGQGLEFLIYFQGNSAPDKSGLPSDRFSAERTGGSVSTLTIQRTQQEDSAVYLCASSLARGDTIYFGEGSWLTVV.

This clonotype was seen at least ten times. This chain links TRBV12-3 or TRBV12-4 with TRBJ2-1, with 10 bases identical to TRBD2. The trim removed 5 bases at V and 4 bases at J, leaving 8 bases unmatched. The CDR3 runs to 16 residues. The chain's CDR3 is CASSPTLAGQYNEQFF. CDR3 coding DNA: TGTGCCAGCAGTCCCACACTAGCGGGACAGTACAATGAGCAGTTCTTC.

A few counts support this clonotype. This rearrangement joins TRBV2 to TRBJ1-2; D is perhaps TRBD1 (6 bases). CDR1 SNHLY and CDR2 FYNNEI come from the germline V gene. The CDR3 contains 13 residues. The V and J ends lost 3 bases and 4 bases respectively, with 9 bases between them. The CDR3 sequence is CASSDGGGYGYTF. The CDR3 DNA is TGTGCCAGCAGTGACGGGGGCGGCTATGGCTACACCTTC.

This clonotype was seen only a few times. DNA for the CDR3: TGCGCCAGCAGCTGGGGGACGGGTCGAGAGACCCAGTACTTC. Translating gives CASSWGTGRETQYF. The chain combines TRBV5-1 with TRBJ2-5; tentatively, D is TRBD1 or TRBD2 (5 bases each). V lost 3 bases, J lost 4 bases, and 13 bases lay in between. Germline CDR1 SGHRS, CDR2 YFSETQ. The CDR3 extends over 14 amino acids.

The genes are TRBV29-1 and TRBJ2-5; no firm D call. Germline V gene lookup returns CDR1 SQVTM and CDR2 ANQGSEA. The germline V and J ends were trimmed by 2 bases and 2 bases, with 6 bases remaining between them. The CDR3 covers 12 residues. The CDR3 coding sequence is TGCAGCGTTGAAAACCCTCAAGAGACCCAGTACTTC. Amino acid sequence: CSVENPQETQYF.

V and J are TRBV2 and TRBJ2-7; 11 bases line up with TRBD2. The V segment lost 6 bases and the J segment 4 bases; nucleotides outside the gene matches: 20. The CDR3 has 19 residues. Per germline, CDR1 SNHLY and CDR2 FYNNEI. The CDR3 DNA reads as TGTGCCAGCAGGGGGCCCGGGACTAGCGGCGGTCGGGGATTTTACGAGCAGTACTTC. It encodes CASRGPGTSGGRGFYEQYF.

The CDR3 loop is CSASSYEQYF. The CDR3 coding sequence is TGCAGTGCTAGCAGCTACGAGCAGTACTTC. V and J are TRBV20-1 and TRBJ2-7; D remains ambiguous. V gave up 3 bases and J gave up 3 bases, with 3 bases separating them. Per the germline V gene, CDR1 is DFQATT and CDR2 is SNEGSKA (reference sequence). The CDR3 runs to 10 residues.

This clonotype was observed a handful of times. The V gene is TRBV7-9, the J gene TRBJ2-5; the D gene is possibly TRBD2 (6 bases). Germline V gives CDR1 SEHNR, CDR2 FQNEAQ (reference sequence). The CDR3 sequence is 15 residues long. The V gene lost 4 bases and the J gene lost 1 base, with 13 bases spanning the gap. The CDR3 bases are TGTGCCAGCAGCTCGAGACCGGGAGCCCAAGAGACCCAGTACTTC. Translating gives CASSSRPGAQETQYF. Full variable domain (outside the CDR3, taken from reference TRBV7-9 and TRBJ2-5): DTGVSQNPRHKITKRGQNVTFRCDPISEHNRLYWYRQTLGQGPEFLTYFQNEAQLEKSRLLSDRFSAERPKGSFSTLEIQRTEQGDSAMYLCASSSRPGAQETQYFGPGTRLLVL.

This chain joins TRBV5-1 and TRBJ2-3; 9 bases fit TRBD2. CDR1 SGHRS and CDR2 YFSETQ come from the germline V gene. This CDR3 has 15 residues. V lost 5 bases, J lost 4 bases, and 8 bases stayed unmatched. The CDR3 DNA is TGCGCCAGCAGGGCCGGGACTAGCATCGCAGATACGCAGTATTTT. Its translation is CASRAGTSIADTQYF.

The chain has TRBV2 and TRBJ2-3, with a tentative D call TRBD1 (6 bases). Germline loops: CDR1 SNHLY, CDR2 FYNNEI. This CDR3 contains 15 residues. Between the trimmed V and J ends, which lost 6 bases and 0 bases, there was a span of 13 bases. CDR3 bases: TGTGCCAGCAGGCCCGGGACACAGAGCACAGATACGCAGTATTTT. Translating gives CASRPGTQSTDTQYF.

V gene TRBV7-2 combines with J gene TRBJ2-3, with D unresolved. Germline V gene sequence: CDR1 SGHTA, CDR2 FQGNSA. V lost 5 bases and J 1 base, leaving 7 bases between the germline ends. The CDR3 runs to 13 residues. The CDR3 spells CASSIDRTDTQYF. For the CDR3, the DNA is TGTGCCAGCAGCATCGACCGCACAGATACGCAGTATTTT.